These 26 T cell receptor beta chains were all obtained from the same sample, sequenced in a study of graft-versus-host responses after intestinal transplantation. The table came from immunoSEQ multiplex PCR; TCRdb's copy has only in-frame clones and leaves some out. The sample includes about 110,000 clones, over 85% seen only once; the top ten take roughly 0.5%. Their antigens are not known. Material: unstimulated CD8+ T cells sorted from spleen or lymph node cells, obtained before intestinal transplant. The receptors originated from a human donor who received an intestinal transplant.

The DNA for the CDR3 is TGTGCCAGCAGCCCGAGGGACCGCTCCTACGAGCAGTACTTC. It is translated as CASSPRDRSYEQYF. The chain joins TRBV13 to TRBJ2-7; D possibly matches TRBD1 or TRBD2 (5 bases each). The ends were cut back, 5 bases at V and 0 bases at J, with 11 bases in the middle. The CDR3 sequence is 14 residues long. Germline V gene data show CDR1 as PRHDT and CDR2 as FYEKMQ (reference sequence).

This rearrangement joins TRBV5-4 to TRBJ2-1, with 11 bases aligning to TRBD2. V shed 2 bases, J shed 7 bases, and the junction held 5 bases outside the gene matches. Germline lookup yields CDR1 SGHNT and CDR2 YYREEE (reference sequence). This CDR3 is 15 amino acids long. For the CDR3, the DNA is TGTGCCAGCAGCTTCGGGACTAGCGGAGCAAATGAGCAGTTCTTC. Translated: CASSFGTSGANEQFF.

The V call is TRBV27, the J call TRBJ2-4; TRBD2 aligns across 7 bases. V was pared by 8 bases and J by 0 bases, with 4 bases of the junction left unmatched. CDR3 size: 14 residues. Germline loops: CDR1 MNHEY, CDR2 SMNVEV (reference sequence). The CDR3 is CASASGLAKNIQYF. The DNA of the CDR3 is TGTGCCAGCGCTAGCGGACTAGCCAAAAACATTCAGTACTTC.

The V gene is TRBV19, the J gene TRBJ2-3, with a possible D match to TRBD1 (6 bases). Germline assignment: CDR1 LNHDA and CDR2 SQIVND (reference sequence). The germline V and J ends were trimmed by 5 bases and 2 bases, with 17 bases remaining between them. The CDR3 covers 16 residues. CDR3 bases: TGTGCCAGTAGTTGGGGCTCACAGGGACCCACAGATACGCAGTATTTT. This sequence encodes CASSWGSQGPTDTQYF.

The gene calls are TRBV19 and TRBJ1-2, with a weak D call TRBD1 (5 bases). V was trimmed by 6 bases and J by 2 bases, leaving 13 bases between them. The CDR3 totals 14 residues. Germline V CDR1 and CDR2: LNHDA, SQIVND (reference sequence). The CDR3 here is CASSPFNRNYGYTF. The DNA of the CDR3 is TGTGCCAGTAGCCCCTTCAACAGGAACTATGGCTACACCTTC. Complete variable domain (other parts from reference TRBV19 and TRBJ1-2): DGGITQSPKYLFRKEGQNVTLSCEQNLNHDAMYWYRQDPGQGLRLIYYSQIVNDFQKGDIAEGYSVSREKKESFPLTVTSAQKNPTAFYLCASSPFNRNYGYTFGSGTRLTVV.

This sequence joins TRBV5-6 and TRBJ1-3, with a weak D call TRBD1 (5 bases). Trimming took 1 base from V and 1 from J, leaving 6 bases between them. Germline CDR1 SGHDT, CDR2 YYEEEE. This CDR3 is 14 amino acids long. For the CDR3, the DNA is TGTGCCAGCAGCTTGTGGGGGTCTGGAAACACCATATATTTT. Residues: CASSLWGSGNTIYF.

J is TRBJ2-1 and V is TRBV29-1; D perhaps matches TRBD2 (6 bases). The CDR3 extends over 13 amino acids. Trimming took off 7 bases at V and 7 bases at J, with 17 bases between the two ends. Germline V gives CDR1 SQVTM, CDR2 ANQGSEA. CDR3 loop: CSGAGGMWNEQFF. The DNA for the CDR3 is TGCAGCGGGGCCGGGGGTATGTGGAATGAGCAGTTCTTC.

This clone was observed a few times. The CDR3 DNA reads as TGTGCCAGCAGTGACAGCAATCAGCCCCAGCATTTT. Amino acids: CASSDSNQPQHF. The chain has TRBV6-1 and TRBJ1-5; D remains unclear. Germline-derived CDR1 and CDR2 are MNHNS and SASEGT. The CDR3 length is 12 residues. The ends were cut back, 3 bases at V and 1 base at J, with 1 base in the middle.

The rearrangement uses TRBV7-3 and TRBJ2-3, with 8 nucleotides matching TRBD2. Germline V CDR1 and CDR2: SGHTA, FQGTGA. The CDR3 is 15 residues long. Germline trimming cut 0 bases from V and 1 base from J; bases unmatched to any gene: 0. CDR3 sequence (DNA): TGTGCCAGCAGCTTAACGACTAGCGGCACAGATACGCAGTATTTT. Its protein is CASSLTTSGTDTQYF.

This clone appeared a few times. This chain uses TRBV7-6 with TRBJ2-7; 7 bases fit TRBD2. Germline-derived CDR1 and CDR2 are SGHVS and FNYEAQ. This CDR3 is 12 amino acids long. Trimming took 8 bases from V and 7 from J; bases not matched to a gene: 8. The DNA for the CDR3 is TGTGCCAGCTCGGGAGGATCGGGGGAGCAGTACTTC. Translated: CASSGGSGEQYF.

The gene calls are TRBV11-2 and TRBJ1-1, with a tentative D call TRBD1 (6 bases). This CDR3 is 16 amino acids long. V was cut by 3 bases and J by 3 bases, with 17 bases left in between. CDR1 is SGHAT and CDR2 is FQNNGV in the germline V gene. CDR3 amino acids: CASSLAGGRLDTEAFF. The CDR3 bases are TGTGCCAGCAGCTTGGCCGGGGGGCGGTTGGACACTGAAGCTTTCTTT.

CDR3: CASSVGGSPLEAFF. CDR3 in DNA: TGTGCCAGCAGCGTAGGGGGGAGTCCCCTAGAGGCTTTCTTT. The V gene is TRBV9, the J gene TRBJ1-1; a weak D match, TRBD1 (5 bases). The CDR3 spans 14 residues. V lost 0 bases and J lost 11, with 17 bases in between. Germline V gene data show CDR1 as SGDLS and CDR2 as YYNGEE.

This chain connects TRBV30 to TRBJ2-2; 10 nucleotides agree with TRBD1. This CDR3 has 14 residues. V was pared by 3 bases and J by 6 bases, with 4 bases of the junction left unmatched. In germline, CDR1 is GTSNPN, CDR2 SVGIG (reference sequence). In nucleotides, the CDR3 is TGTGCCTGGAGGCTAGGGACAGGGGCCGGGGAGCTGTTTTTT. This sequence encodes CAWRLGTGAGELFF.

The rearrangement joins TRBV2 to TRBJ1-2, with unresolved D. This CDR3 region has 15 residues. Germline V gene sequence: CDR1 SNHLY, CDR2 FYNNEI. The germline V and J ends were trimmed by 7 bases and 4 bases, with 19 bases remaining between them. The CDR3 here is CASKGQNGYVYGYTF. The CDR3 DNA reads TGTGCCAGCAAAGGCCAAAACGGCTACGTCTATGGCTACACCTTC.

The rearrangement joins TRBV7-9 to TRBJ2-1, with 9 bases fitting TRBD2. Germline V gene lookup returns CDR1 SEHNR and CDR2 FQNEAQ (reference sequence). This CDR3 has 16 amino acids. The V gene end was trimmed by 5 bases and the J gene end by 9 bases; junction bases not matched to a gene: 14. The CDR3 DNA is TGTGCCAGCAGCCCCCTACATAGCGGGAGCATATCTGAGCAGTTCTTC. Its translation is CASSPLHSGSISEQFF.

The chain is built from TRBV19 and TRBJ2-7; possibly TRBD1 for D (5 bases). Per the germline V gene, CDR1 is LNHDA and CDR2 is SQIVND (reference sequence). The germline V and J ends were trimmed by 7 bases and 3 bases, with 10 bases remaining between them. The CDR3 sequence is 12 residues long. The CDR3 DNA follows: TGTGCCAGTACTGATGGACACTACGAGCAGTACTTC. Encoded protein: CASTDGHYEQYF.

The J gene is TRBJ2-7, the V gene TRBV5-4; D might be TRBD2 (6 bases). This CDR3 spans 12 amino acids. V dropped 3 bases and J dropped 7 bases, with 11 bases sitting between them. Germline CDR1 reads SGHNT; CDR2 reads YYREEE (reference sequence). This chain's CDR3 is CASSSGVEEQYF. The CDR3 DNA follows: TGTGCCAGCAGCTCGGGGGTGGAGGAGCAGTACTTC.

A word on this clone: Additional DNA sequences in this sample encode the identical CDR3. This rearrangement joins TRBV19 to TRBJ2-7; 12 positions agree with TRBD2. The J segment lost 3 bases and the V segment lost 5 bases, leaving 2 bases of the junction unmatched. Germline CDR1 reads LNHDA; CDR2 reads SQIVND (reference sequence). CDR3 size: 14 residues. CDR3 sequence reads: CASSSTSGSYEQYF. CDR3 DNA sequence: TGTGCCAGTAGTTCGACTAGCGGGAGCTACGAGCAGTACTTC.

This chain uses TRBV11-2 with TRBJ2-5; 11 nucleotides agree with TRBD2. Per germline, CDR1 SGHAT and CDR2 FQNNGV. The CDR3 loop spans 16 amino acids. V dropped 2 bases and J dropped 2; count of bases not matched to a gene: 4. DNA for the CDR3: TGTGCCAGCAGCTTAACTAGCGGGAGCTTTCAAGAGACCCAGTACTTC. Translating gives CASSLTSGSFQETQYF.

The genes are TRBV5-1 and TRBJ2-5; TRBD2 aligns across 13 bases. Trimming at V came to 0 bases and at J to 2 bases, leaving 4 bases not matched to a gene. This CDR3 is built from 17 residues. Germline V gene lookup returns CDR1 SGHRS and CDR2 YFSETQ. CDR3 DNA: TGCGCCAGCAGCTTGGGACTAGCGGGAGGTGGACAAGAGACCCAGTACTTC. It encodes CASSLGLAGGGQETQYF.

This rearrangement joins TRBV9 to TRBJ2-5, with a weak D call TRBD2 (5 bases). The V gene lost 3 bases and the J gene lost 1 base, with 13 bases spanning the gap. This CDR3 region has 15 residues. CDR1 is SGDLS and CDR2 is YYNGEE in the germline V gene. CDR3 sequence (DNA): TGTGCCAGCAGCGCCCGGGGTCACCCCCAAGAGACCCAGTACTTC. Translated: CASSARGHPQETQYF. The full variable domain, completed using reference TRBV9 and TRBJ2-5, is DSGVTQTPKHLITATGQRVTLRCSPRSGDLSVYWYQQSLDQGLQFLIQYYNGEERAKGNILERFSAQQFPDLHSELNLSSLELGDSALYFCASSARGHPQETQYFGPGTRLLVL.

The rearrangement joins TRBV25-1 to TRBJ2-3, with D uncertain. Germline V lookup: CDR1 MGHDK, CDR2 SYGVNS. This CDR3 has 11 residues. Trimming removed 4 bases at V and 8 bases at J, with 7 bases between. The CDR3 sequence: CASSVGGTQYF. DNA of the CDR3: TGTGCCAGCAGTGTGGGCGGTACGCAGTATTTT.

This rearrangement joins TRBV27 to TRBJ1-2, with D tentatively TRBD1 (5 bases). The CDR3 contains 15 residues. The germline CDR1 and CDR2 sequences are MNHEY and SMNVEV (reference sequence). V gave up 6 bases and J gave up 3 bases, with 17 bases separating them. The CDR3 DNA reads TGTGCCAGCAGGACTGGAGCCTGGGGGGACTATGGCTACACCTTC. It encodes CASRTGAWGDYGYTF.

The chain is built from TRBV7-2 and TRBJ2-5; 7 bases align to TRBD2. This CDR3 spans 15 amino acids. V lost 3 bases and J lost 2; bases outside the gene matches: 6. CDR1 and CDR2 from the germline V gene are SGHTA and FQGNSA. The CDR3 protein is CASSLSSGVQETQYF. CDR3 sequence (DNA): TGTGCCAGCAGCTTGTCTAGCGGAGTTCAAGAGACCCAGTACTTC.

The rearrangement uses TRBV2 and TRBJ2-7; TRBD1 agrees at 7 bases. Germline V lookup: CDR1 SNHLY, CDR2 FYNNEI. With 8 bases clipped from V and 2 bases from J, the junction kept 9 bases outside the gene matches. The CDR3 sequence is 14 residues long. CDR3 sequence reads: CASLGTAGTYEQYF. Here the CDR3 DNA reads TGTGCCAGCCTGGGGACAGCAGGAACCTACGAGCAGTACTTC. Full variable domain (missing parts from reference TRBV2 and TRBJ2-7): EPEVTQTPSHQVTQMGQEVILRCVPISNHLYFYWYRQILGQKVEFLVSFYNNEISEKSEIFDDQFSVERPDGSNFTLKIRSTKLEDSAMYFCASLGTAGTYEQYFGPGTRLTVT.

This sequence joins TRBV6-6 and TRBJ1-1; D perhaps matches TRBD1 (5 bases). Germline V gene data show CDR1 as MNHNY and CDR2 as SVGAGI (reference sequence). This CDR3 contains 12 residues. V lost 0 bases and J lost 11, with 10 bases in between. CDR3 nucleotide sequence: TGTGCCAGCAGTTACTCGCGGGGGTTGGCTTTCTTT. Translation gives CASSYSRGLAFF.